The next 29 T cell receptor beta chains were all read from a single sample in a study of T-cell reconstitution after alpha-beta-depleted transplantation in children. Preparation of the TCRbeta library was carried out with unique molecular identifiers. TCRdb re-called the PCR reads through MiXCR, storing one row per CDR3 protein. Found here are 670,000 or so distinct CDR3 sequences, around 13% of them singletons; the top ten hold about 0.79%. The specimen comprised PBMCs, sampled before TCRalphabeta/CD19-depleted stem cell transplant. The receptors stem from a girl aged 2 to 9 with congenital amegakaryocytic thrombocytopenia, due to receive a stem cell transplant.

The table lists this clonotype with many counts. The chain carries TRBV7-6 and TRBJ2-3; D ambiguous. CDR1 and CDR2 (germline): SGHVS, FNYEAQ. The CDR3 runs to 17 residues. The germline V and J ends were trimmed by 0 bases and 4 bases, with 17 bases remaining between them. In DNA, the CDR3 is TGTGCCAGCAGCTTAGCGCTCGTGGTCGAAACACCAGATACGCAGTATTTT. It codes for CASSLALVVETPDTQYF.

This clonotype was counted a few times. The chain combines TRBV10-1 with TRBJ2-7; 10 nucleotides agree with TRBD1. Losses at the gene ends were 8 bases for V and 3 bases for J; bases not matched to a gene: 4. From germline, CDR1 is WNHNN and CDR2 SYGVQD (reference sequence). The CDR3 extends over 13 amino acids. The chain's CDR3 is CASQGQGNYEQYF. CDR3 nucleotide sequence: TGCGCCAGCCAGGGACAGGGGAACTACGAGCAGTACTTC.

The rearrangement uses TRBV6-2 or TRBV6-3 and TRBJ2-7; the D gene is possibly TRBD2 (5 bases). Deletions cut 9 bases from V and 3 bases from J, with 36 bases between. The germline gives CDR1 MNHEY, CDR2 SVGEGT. This CDR3 has 20 amino acids. The CDR3 DNA sequence: TGTGCCAGGGACTCGTCTATAAACGGGATAGCCGTTACGCCGAACTACGAGCAGTACTTC. Its translation: CARDSSINGIAVTPNYEQYF.

This rearrangement joins TRBV5-1 to TRBJ2-1, with D maybe TRBD1 (6 bases). Germline lookup yields CDR1 SGHRS and CDR2 YFSETQ. The CDR3 length is 16 residues. The V gene lost 4 bases and the J gene lost 0 bases, with 14 bases spanning the gap. The CDR3 DNA reads as TGCGCCAGCAGCCCAATTCAGGGGAGCTCCTACAATGAGCAGTTCTTC. Translating gives CASSPIQGSSYNEQFF.

The table lists this clonotype with many counts. The chain recombines TRBV10-3 with TRBJ2-7, with D unclear. This CDR3 contains 12 residues. Trimming stripped 6 bases from V and 0 bases from J, with 6 bases between. Germline-derived CDR1 and CDR2 are ENHRY and SYGVKD. CDR3 DNA: TGTGCCATCAGATCCCTCTCCTACGAGCAGTACTTC. It encodes CAIRSLSYEQYF.

The gene calls are TRBV5-1 and TRBJ2-1; 7 bases map to TRBD1. Trimming at V came to 3 bases and at J to 6 bases, leaving 12 bases not matched to a gene. The CDR3 has 16 amino acids. CDR1 and CDR2 from the germline V gene are SGHRS and YFSETQ. CDR3 nucleotides: TGCGCCAGCAGCTATAACAGGGGTTCCGGCGTCAATGAGCAGTTCTTC. Translated: CASSYNRGSGVNEQFF.

This clonotype has ten or more counts. The chain has TRBV12-3 or TRBV12-4 and TRBJ1-6; 7 bases align to TRBD1. CDR3 length: 14 amino acids. J lost 7 bases, V lost 6 bases, and 6 bases had no gene match. The CDR3 DNA follows: TGTGCCAGCAGCCTTACAGGGGAAAATTCACCCCTCCACTTT. This translates into CASSLTGENSPLHF.

The genes are TRBV5-1 and TRBJ2-7; the match to TRBD2 covers 11 bases. This CDR3 comprises 14 residues. Germline CDR1 is SGHRS and CDR2 is YFSETQ. J gave up 3 bases and V 4 bases, and 3 bases lay outside the gene matches. The CDR3 sequence is CASSMTSGVYEQYF. The DNA for the CDR3 is TGCGCCAGCAGCATGACTAGCGGGGTCTACGAGCAGTACTTC.

This clonotype was picked up a small number of times. The chain joins TRBV16 to TRBJ2-5; 8 bases line up with TRBD1. The V gene's germline CDR1 is KGHSY and CDR2 FQNENV. The CDR3 is 14 residues long. Trimming cost V 2 bases and J 2 bases; bases outside gene matches: 1. This CDR3 is CASSQDRGQETQYF. The CDR3 nucleotides read TGTGCCAGCAGCCAAGACAGGGGACAAGAGACCCAGTACTTC.

This chain uses TRBV4-1 with TRBJ2-2, with TRBD1 matching over 10 bases. The germline V gene has CDR1 MGHRA and CDR2 YSYEKL. CDR3 length equals 15 residues. Unmatched junction bases numbered 5, after V lost 4 bases and J lost 6 bases. The DNA of the CDR3 is TGCGCCAGCAGCCCCCGGGACAGGGGCCCCGGGGAGCTGTTTTTT. The encoded protein is CASSPRDRGPGELFF.

This clonotype occurred many times. CDR3 nucleotide sequence: TGTGCCACCAGCAGGAGAACCACTAGCCGGAGCACAGATACGCAGTATTTT. It encodes CATSRRTTSRSTDTQYF. The chain is built from TRBV15 and TRBJ2-3; TRBD2 might be the D (6 bases). V was clipped by 3 bases and J by 0 bases, with 16 bases between them. Per germline, CDR1 LNHNV and CDR2 YYDKDF (reference sequence). CDR3 length equals 17 residues.

This clonotype has ten or more counts. This chain links TRBV20-1 with TRBJ1-4; D not certain. V was trimmed by 3 bases and J by 3 bases, leaving 17 bases between them. CDR1 and CDR2 (germline): DFQATT, SNEGSKA (reference sequence). The CDR3 is 16 residues long. The DNA for the CDR3 is TGCAGTGCTAGGTCGAGTGCCCGGCCATCTAATGAAAAACTGTTTTTT. Amino acids: CSARSSARPSNEKLFF.

This clonotype was seen only a few times. The chain carries TRBV20-1 and TRBJ2-2; 8 bases agree with TRBD2. The CDR3 consists of 16 residues. With V trimmed by 5 bases and J by 5 bases, 13 bases remained unmatched. Germline V gives CDR1 DFQATT, CDR2 SNEGSKA (reference sequence). The CDR3 DNA sequence: TGCAGTGCTCAACGGTGGGGGACTAGAGGGACCGGGGAGCTGTTTTTT. Translation gives CSAQRWGTRGTGELFF.

This clonotype appeared many times. CDR3 sequence reads: CASSSRASGHENEQFF. The CDR3 nucleotides are TGCGCCAGCAGCTCGCGGGCTAGCGGGCACGAGAATGAGCAGTTCTTC. V is TRBV5-1 and J is TRBJ2-1; 8 bases are a match to TRBD2. Germline values: CDR1 SGHRS, CDR2 YFSETQ. J lost 7 bases, V lost 3 bases, and 12 bases had no gene match. The CDR3 has 16 amino acids. Full variable domain (missing parts from reference TRBV5-1 and TRBJ2-1): KAGVTQTPRYLIKTRGQQVTLSCSPISGHRSVSWYQQTPGQGLQFLFEYFSETQRNKGNFPGRFSGRQFSNSRSEMNVSTLELGDSALYLCASSSRASGHENEQFFGPGTRLTVL.

The DNA for the CDR3 is TGTGCCAGCAGCCCTATAGCGGTAAACGAGCAGTACTTC. It translates to CASSPIAVNEQYF. This chain connects TRBV7-9 to TRBJ2-7, with TRBD2 as a possible D gene (6 bases). The CDR3 totals 13 residues. Germline assignment: CDR1 SEHNR and CDR2 FQNEAQ (reference sequence). The ends were cut back, 5 bases at V and 5 bases at J, with 13 bases in the middle. Based on the CDR3 plus reference TRBV7-9 and TRBJ2-7, the full variable domain is DTGVSQNPRHKITKRGQNVTFRCDPISEHNRLYWYRQTLGQGPEFLTYFQNEAQLEKSRLLSDRFSAERPKGSFSTLEIQRTEQGDSAMYLCASSPIAVNEQYFGPGTRLTVT.

This clonotype has ten or more counts. V is TRBV12-5 and J is TRBJ2-1; maybe TRBD1 (6 bases). Trimming took off 2 bases at V and 8 bases at J, with 16 bases between the two ends. Germline V gene sequence: CDR1 LGHNT, CDR2 FRNRAP. The CDR3 consists of 15 residues. The CDR3, as DNA: TGTGCTAGTGGTTTGTTCAGGGGTCTCATCGATGAGCAGTTCTTC. It translates to CASGLFRGLIDEQFF.

This clonotype has at least ten counts. The gene calls are TRBV5-1 and TRBJ2-5; 13 bases map to TRBD2. This CDR3 has 18 amino acids. Germline CDR1 and CDR2: SGHRS and YFSETQ. V was clipped by 4 bases and J by 2 bases; unmatched bases: 11. In DNA, the CDR3 is TGCGCCAGCAGCGTGGGACTAGCGGGAACCGGGCTACAAGAGACCCAGTACTTC. Amino acid sequence: CASSVGLAGTGLQETQYF.

This chain uses TRBV20-1 with TRBJ1-5; D not resolved. V was trimmed by 0 bases and J by 6 bases, leaving 9 bases between them. The CDR3 contains 13 residues. The germline CDR1 and CDR2 sequences are DFQATT and SNEGSKA (reference sequence). CDR3 DNA: TGCAGTGCTAGAGATATGGTGGGTCAGCCCCAGCATTTT. Translation gives CSARDMVGQPQHF.

The chain links TRBV7-9 to TRBJ1-2; D possibly corresponds to TRBD1 (5 bases). Deletions cut 5 bases from V and 5 bases from J, with 15 bases between. This CDR3 has 14 amino acids. The germline V gene encodes CDR1 SEHNR and CDR2 FQNEAQ (reference sequence). The CDR3 coding sequence is TGTGCCAGCAGCGTCTGGGGACTCGAATATGGCTACACCTTC. Its protein is CASSVWGLEYGYTF.

On this clonotype itself: A read error may account for a junction end that differs from germline. The chain joins TRBV3-1 to TRBJ2-5; 9 nucleotides agree with TRBD1. The CDR3 runs to 11 residues. Per germline, CDR1 LGHDT and CDR2 YNNKEL (reference sequence). The CDR3 here is CASSSGDRVSF. In DNA form, the CDR3 reads TGTGCCAGCAGCTCCGGGGACAGGGTTAGCTTC.

The table lists this clonotype with many counts. J is TRBJ2-1 and V is TRBV29-1; 7 bases agree with TRBD2. From germline, CDR1 is SQVTM and CDR2 ANQGSEA. The CDR3 totals 14 residues. The J segment lost 6 bases and the V segment lost 4 bases, leaving 9 bases of the junction unmatched. This CDR3 is CSVGPRLATNEQFF. The CDR3 nucleotides read TGCAGCGTTGGTCCGAGACTAGCAACCAATGAGCAGTTCTTC.

This clonotype was seen ten or more times. The chain links TRBV5-5 to TRBJ2-5; possibly TRBD1 for D (5 bases). This CDR3 spans 14 amino acids. V was pared by 0 bases and J by 4 bases, with 10 bases between. Germline V lookup: CDR1 SGHKS, CDR2 YYEKEE (reference sequence). The CDR3 region has the DNA TGTGCCAGCAGCTTGGAGACAGTGGCAGAGACCCAGTACTTC. Its protein product is CASSLETVAETQYF. Full variable domain (rest looked up from reference TRBV5-5 and TRBJ2-5): DAGVTQSPTHLIKTRGQQVTLRCSPISGHKSVSWYQQVLGQGPQFIFQYYEKEERGRGNFPDRFSARQFPNYSSELNVNALLLGDSALYLCASSLETVAETQYFGPGTRLLVL.

This clonotype showed up many times. This sequence joins TRBV5-1 and TRBJ2-3; D is unresolved. Germline lookup yields CDR1 SGHRS and CDR2 YFSETQ. CDR3 length: 14 residues. V dropped 5 bases and J dropped 1 base, with 11 bases sitting between them. The CDR3 region is CASSPKGGTDTQYF. The CDR3 nucleotides read TGCGCCAGCAGTCCGAAGGGTGGCACAGATACGCAGTATTTT. The full variable domain, in which reference TRBV5-1 and TRBJ2-3 provide the parts outside the CDR3, is KAGVTQTPRYLIKTRGQQVTLSCSPISGHRSVSWYQQTPGQGLQFLFEYFSETQRNKGNFPGRFSGRQFSNSRSEMNVSTLELGDSALYLCASSPKGGTDTQYFGPGTRLTVL.

The V call is TRBV20-1, the J call TRBJ2-2; no definite D call. CDR3 length equals 13 residues. CDR1 and CDR2 from the germline V gene are DFQATT and SNEGSKA (reference sequence). Deletions cut 3 bases from V and 6 bases from J, with 11 bases between. The CDR3 bases are TGCAGTGCTAGGGGAAGGTCTGCCGGGGAGCTGTTTTTT. It is translated as CSARGRSAGELFF.

This clonotype showed up many times. The J gene is TRBJ2-1, the V gene TRBV4-1; D ambiguous. CDR1 MGHRA and CDR2 YSYEKL come from the germline V gene. Trimming cost V 2 bases and J 5 bases, with 13 bases left between them. CDR3 length: 15 residues. CDR3 amino acids: CASSQFSFPDNEQFF. The CDR3 region has the DNA TGCGCCAGCAGCCAATTCAGTTTCCCCGACAATGAGCAGTTCTTC.

There are a few counts of this clonotype. The rearrangement joins TRBV18 to TRBJ2-3, with 8 bases that match TRBD1. The CDR3 consists of 19 residues. CDR1 is KGHSH, CDR2 LQKENI, per germline. The trim removed 2 bases at V and 5 bases at J, leaving 18 bases unmatched. CDR3 in amino acids: CASSPAVGVGRGQRDTQYF. The DNA for the CDR3 is TGTGCCAGCTCACCAGCGGTCGGGGTTGGCAGGGGGCAGAGAGATACGCAGTATTTT.

This clonotype was recorded many times. The chain combines TRBV5-1 with TRBJ2-7; tentatively, D is TRBD1 (6 bases). This CDR3 has 14 amino acids. Trimming removed 8 bases from V and 1 base from J, with 16 bases in between. Germline-derived CDR1 and CDR2 are SGHRS and YFSETQ. For the CDR3, the DNA is TGCGCCAGTGCACCCCGGGACATTTCCTACGAGCAGTACTTC. It yields the protein CASAPRDISYEQYF.

On this clonotype: A much larger clone differs by one base, so this may be a read error. The chain has TRBV20-1 and TRBJ2-1; D is unclear. This CDR3 is 14 amino acids long. The V gene's germline CDR1 is DFQATT and CDR2 SNEGSKA (reference sequence). The CDR3 reads CSARDLLSYNEQSF. The CDR3 DNA is TGCAGTGCTAGAGATTTGCTTAGTTACAATGAGCAGTCCTTC.

The chain is built from TRBV18 and TRBJ2-7; TRBD2 aligns across 16 bases. Germline values: CDR1 KGHSH, CDR2 LQKENI. This CDR3 has 18 amino acids. Trimming took 3 bases from V and 0 from J; bases not matched to a gene: 5. This CDR3 is CASSPGLAGGGSSYEQYF. DNA for the CDR3: TGTGCCAGCTCACCGGGACTAGCGGGAGGGGGAAGCTCCTACGAGCAGTACTTC.